This is a list of T cell receptor beta chains from one sample in a study of cytomegalovirus exposure and HLA in healthy donors. Profiling relied on immunoSEQ multiplex PCR, and the TCRdb table lists in-frame clones only, not all of them. The sample shows 110,000 or so clones, 81% of them seen only once. Sequencing was done on a sample of PBMCs. The receptors originated from a woman aged 40 to 50 in good health and CMV-seronegative. Both conserved end residues are part of each CDR3. The D gene is left open where the match is weak. Some rows have no size entry. The others give once, few or many, or a class for an expanded clone.

v_gene	d_gene	abundance	j_gene	CDR3aa	CDR3nt
TRBV30	NA	NA	TRBJ1-2	CAWRAGTNNYGYTF	TGTGCCTGGAGAGCCGGGACAAATAACTATGGCTACACCTTC
TRBV2	NA	NA	TRBJ1-2	CASAERLTALDTF	TGTGCCAGCGCCGAAAGGTTGACAGCCCTAGACACCTTC
TRBV21-1	NA	once	TRBJ1-2	CASSKGGQVVNYGYTF	TGTGCCAGCAGCAAAGGAGGGCAGGTTGTCAACTATGGCTACACCTTC
TRBV5-1	TRBD1	NA	TRBJ1-1	CASSFSQGGLSEAFF	TGCGCCAGCAGCTTTTCACAGGGGGGACTTTCTGAAGCTTTCTTT
TRBV7-3	TRBD2	NA	TRBJ2-1	CASSLRLAGGNEQFF	TGTGCCAGCAGCTTAAGACTAGCGGGGGGAAATGAGCAGTTCTTC
TRBV29-1	NA	NA	TRBJ1-2	CSAGQGSNYGYTF	TGCAGCGCTGGCCAGGGATCTAACTATGGCTACACCTTC
TRBV7-8	TRBD2	NA	TRBJ2-1	CASSFSSGIYYNEQFF	TGTGCCAGCAGCTTTTCTAGCGGGATTTACTACAATGAGCAGTTCTTC
TRBV19	TRBD2	NA	TRBJ2-1	CASNSYGSGRANEQFF	TGTGCCAGTAATAGTTATGGTAGCGGGAGGGCCAATGAGCAGTTCTTC
TRBV28	NA	NA	TRBJ1-5	CASSFSGGRNQPQHF	TGTGCCAGCAGTTTCTCGGGGGGTCGAAATCAGCCCCAGCATTTT
TRBV7-9	TRBD1	NA	TRBJ2-5	CASSSSGDRAPGETQYF	TGTGCCAGCAGCTCGTCCGGGGACAGGGCCCCTGGGGAGACCCAGTACTTC
TRBV18	TRBD1	NA	TRBJ2-7	CASSPGQGAYEQYF	TGTGCCAGCTCACCCGGACAGGGGGCCTACGAGCAGTACTTC
TRBV7-8	NA	NA	TRBJ1-1	CASSLSGGTEAFF	TGTGCCAGCAGCCTAAGCGGGGGCACTGAAGCTTTCTTT
TRBV4-1	NA	once	TRBJ2-1	CASSQRSPETSYNEQFF	TGCGCCAGCAGCCAAAGGAGCCCGGAGACCTCCTACAATGAGCAGTTCTTC
TRBV2	NA	NA	TRBJ1-5	CASSEEGGNQPQHF	TGTGCCAGCAGTGAAGAAGGGGGCAATCAGCCCCAGCATTTT
TRBV2	TRBD1	NA	TRBJ1-2	CASSDGTANYGYTF	TGTGCCAGCAGCGACGGGACAGCTAACTATGGCTACACCTTC
TRBV5-1	TRBD1	NA	TRBJ2-7	CASNYQQGAGYEQYF	TGCGCCAGCAACTATCAACAGGGGGCAGGGTACGAGCAGTACTTC
TRBV7-8	NA	NA	TRBJ1-1	CASSPRGGTATEAFF	TGTGCCAGCAGCCCGAGGGGGGGGACGGCCACTGAAGCTTTCTTT
TRBV19	NA	NA	TRBJ2-7	CASRPSQGSYEQYF	TGTGCCAGTAGACCCTCGCAGGGGTCCTACGAGCAGTACTTC
TRBV5-4	TRBD2	NA	TRBJ2-2	CASSLPSGMNTGELFF	TGTGCCAGCAGCTTGCCTAGCGGAATGAACACCGGGGAGCTGTTTTTT
TRBV5-1	NA	NA	TRBJ1-1	CASSLGGGGDTEAFF	TGCGCCAGCAGCTTGGGAGGAGGGGGGGACACTGAAGCTTTCTTT
TRBV27	TRBD2	NA	TRBJ2-2	CASSRGLVRFGELFF	TGTGCCAGCAGTCGTGGACTAGTAAGGTTCGGGGAGCTGTTTTTT
TRBV18	TRBD2	NA	TRBJ2-7	CASSPAGGANEQYF	TGTGCCAGCTCACCCGCGGGAGGCGCGAACGAGCAGTACTTC
TRBV19	TRBD1	once	TRBJ1-6	CASSIDRDRASPLHF	TGTGCCAGTAGTATAGACCGGGACAGGGCTTCACCCCTCCACTTT
TRBV7-9	NA	NA	TRBJ2-7	CASSLDSGAYEQYF	TGTGCCAGCAGCTTAGATTCAGGGGCCTACGAGCAGTACTTC
TRBV6-1	NA	NA	TRBJ1-1	CASSDGSRRAFF	TGTGCCAGCAGTGACGGCTCCCGGAGAGCTTTCTTT
TRBV28	TRBD2	NA	TRBJ2-7	CASNEVASGAYEQYF	TGTGCCAGCAACGAGGTGGCTAGCGGGGCTTACGAGCAGTACTTC
TRBV4-3	TRBD1	NA	TRBJ1-4	CASSHATGVNEKLFF	TGCGCCAGCAGCCACGCAACAGGGGTTAATGAAAAACTGTTTTTT
TRBV5-6	TRBD2	NA	TRBJ2-7	CASSSDSGGRSSYEQYF	TGTGCCAGCAGCTCGGATAGCGGGGGCCGTAGCTCCTACGAGCAGTACTTC
TRBV7-9	TRBD1	NA	TRBJ2-2	CASSRLRDRGAGELFF	TGTGCCAGCAGCCGACTCCGGGACAGGGGCGCCGGGGAGCTGTTTTTT
TRBV4-3	TRBD1	NA	TRBJ1-1	CASSPGTGEAFF	TGCGCCAGCAGCCCGGGGACAGGTGAAGCTTTCTTT
TRBV6-1	TRBD2	few	TRBJ2-1	CASSPSGAYNEQFF	TGTGCCAGCAGTCCTAGCGGGGCCTACAATGAGCAGTTCTTC
TRBV5-1	NA	once	TRBJ1-5	CASSLVGGENQPQHF	TGCGCCAGCAGCTTGGTTGGCGGAGAAAATCAGCCCCAGCATTTT
TRBV30	NA	NA	TRBJ1-5	CAWSVPDGGNQPQHF	TGTGCCTGGAGTGTACCGGACGGGGGCAATCAGCCCCAGCATTTT
TRBV27	NA	NA	TRBJ1-4	CASSIHATNEKLFF	TGTGCCAGCAGTATACATGCAACTAATGAAAAACTGTTTTTT
TRBV7-9	NA	once	TRBJ1-2	CASSSQAANYGYTF	TGTGCCAGCAGCTCACAGGCAGCTAACTATGGCTACACCTTC
TRBV19	TRBD1	few	TRBJ1-1	CASSAWDSLNTEAFF	TGTGCCAGTAGTGCCTGGGACAGCCTGAACACTGAAGCTTTCTTT
TRBV6-1	TRBD1	NA	TRBJ1-5	CASSVSGQGRFSNQPQHF	TGTGCCAGCAGTGTATCGGGACAGGGGAGGTTTAGCAATCAGCCCCAGCATTTT
TRBV10-3	TRBD2	NA	TRBJ2-1	CASGGRGLNEQFF	TGTGCCTCGGGGGGGAGGGGATTGAATGAGCAGTTCTTC
TRBV27	TRBD2	NA	TRBJ2-1	CASSYGTSGGDEQFF	TGTGCCAGCAGTTATGGGACTAGCGGAGGCGATGAGCAGTTCTTC
TRBV7-9	TRBD1	NA	TRBJ1-1	CASSFSTGGEGAFF	TGTGCCAGCAGCTTCTCGACAGGGGGCGAAGGAGCTTTCTTT
TRBV11-1	TRBD1	NA	TRBJ1-4	CASSPDWDRNEKLFF	TGTGCCAGCAGCCCTGATTGGGACAGAAATGAAAAACTGTTTTTT